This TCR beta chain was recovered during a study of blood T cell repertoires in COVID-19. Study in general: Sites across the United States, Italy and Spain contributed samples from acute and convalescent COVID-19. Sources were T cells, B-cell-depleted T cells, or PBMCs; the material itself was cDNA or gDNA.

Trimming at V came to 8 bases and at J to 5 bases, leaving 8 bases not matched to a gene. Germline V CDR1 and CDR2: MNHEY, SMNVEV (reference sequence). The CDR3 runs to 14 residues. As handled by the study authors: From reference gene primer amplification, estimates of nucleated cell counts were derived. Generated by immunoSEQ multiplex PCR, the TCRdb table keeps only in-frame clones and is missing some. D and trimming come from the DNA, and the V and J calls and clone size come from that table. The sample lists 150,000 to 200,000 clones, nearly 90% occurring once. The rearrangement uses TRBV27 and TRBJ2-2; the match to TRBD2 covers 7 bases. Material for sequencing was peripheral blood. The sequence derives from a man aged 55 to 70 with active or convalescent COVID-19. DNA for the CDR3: TGTGCCAGCTTCGGGACGGGGGGAACCGGGGAGCTGTTTTTT. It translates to CASFGTGGTGELFF.